Below, 25 T cell receptor beta chains from the same sample are listed, as sequenced in a study of blood T cell repertoires in COVID-19. TCRdb's copy holds only in-frame clones and misses some; the assay was immunoSEQ multiplex PCR. Here the sample spans roughly 380,000 clones, around nine tenths being singletons. The sample taken for sequencing was peripheral blood. Receptors originate from a woman aged 40 to 50 with COVID-19, enrolled during active disease.

This clone was seen ten or more times. The V and J genes are TRBV21-1 and TRBJ2-1; TRBD1 was called by the table and not checked on the DNA. TRBV21-1 is described as a pseudogene. The CDR3 consists of 13 residues. CDR3: CAGTGGCYNEQFF. The CDR3 DNA is TGTGCCGGGACAGGGGGCTGCTACAATGAGCAGTTCTTC.

The rearrangement links TRBV6-6 to TRBJ1-3, with TRBD1 identical over 10 bases. The junction had 4 bases not matched to a gene; V was cut back by 6 bases and J by 2 bases. Germline V gives CDR1 MNHNY, CDR2 SVGAGI (reference sequence). The CDR3 spans 15 residues. The CDR3 loop is CASSRDRGPGNTIYF. The CDR3 coding sequence is TGTGCCAGCAGCCGTGACAGGGGGCCTGGAAACACCATATATTTT.

In this sample, this clone turned up a few times. The rearrangement uses TRBV5-1 and TRBJ2-7, with D unclear. The CDR3 is made up of 14 amino acids. Trimming removed 0 bases at V and 0 bases at J, with 7 bases between. Germline V CDR1 and CDR2: SGHRS, YFSETQ. CDR3 in DNA: TGCGCCAGCAGCTTGGGGCCCAACTCCTACGAGCAGTACTTC. It encodes CASSLGPNSYEQYF.

The genes are TRBV9 and TRBJ1-6; a weak D match, TRBD1 (5 bases). V lost 5 bases to trimming and J lost 10 bases, with 13 bases between them. Germline CDR1 is SGDLS and CDR2 is YYNGEE. The CDR3 loop spans 13 amino acids. CDR3 residues: CASSLRTLSPLHF. The CDR3 nucleotides read TGTGCCAGCAGTCTTCGGACACTCTCACCCCTCCACTTT.

This sequence joins TRBV7-2 and TRBJ1-3; 7 bases agree with TRBD1. The J segment lost 2 bases and the V segment lost 1 base, leaving 2 bases of the junction unmatched. Germline V CDR1 and CDR2: SGHTA, FQGNSA. There are 15 residues in the CDR3. The CDR3 spells CASSLVGTAGNTIYF. The CDR3 DNA reads TGTGCCAGCAGCTTAGTCGGGACAGCTGGAAACACCATATATTTT. Complete variable domain (other parts from reference TRBV7-2 and TRBJ1-3): GAGVSQSPSNKVTEKGKDVELRCDPISGHTALYWYRQSLGQGLEFLIYFQGNSAPDKSGLPSDRFSAERTGGSVSTLTIQRTQQEDSAVYLCASSLVGTAGNTIYFGEGSWLTVV.

V gene TRBV5-1 combines with J gene TRBJ2-2; TRBD2 matches at 13 bases. Looked up from germline, CDR1 is SGHRS and CDR2 is YFSETQ. The CDR3 totals 17 residues. Germline trimming cut 3 bases from V and 3 bases from J; bases unmatched to any gene: 5. Written as DNA, the CDR3 is TGCGCCAGCAGCTCCGGACTAGCGGGAGCCGACACCGGGGAGCTGTTTTTT. This encodes CASSSGLAGADTGELFF.

Notes on this clone: Just one base apart from a much larger clone, this may be a read error. This chain uses TRBV6-2 or TRBV6-3 with TRBJ1-1; 7 positions agree with TRBD1. The CDR3 consists of 14 residues. CDR1 MNHEY and CDR2 SVGEGT come from the germline V gene. The trim removed 4 bases at V and 1 base at J, leaving 3 bases unmatched. The CDR3 coding sequence is TGTGCCAGCAGTTCGACAGGGAGGAACACTGAAGCTTTCTTT. It is translated as CASSSTGRNTEAFF.

The chain is built from TRBV7-2 and TRBJ1-3, with a tentative D call TRBD1 (6 bases). Germline V gene sequence: CDR1 SGHTA, CDR2 FQGNSA. Deletions cut 5 bases from V and 0 bases from J, with 11 bases between. The CDR3 extends over 15 amino acids. The CDR3, as DNA: TGTGCCAGCAGCCTTGGACAGAGCTCTGGAAACACCATATATTTT. Amino acid sequence: CASSLGQSSGNTIYF.

This clone has a single count. This rearrangement joins TRBV15 to TRBJ1-1; no reliable D call. The germline gives CDR1 LNHNV, CDR2 YYDKDF (reference sequence). With 5 bases removed from V and 3 bases from J, the gap between germline ends came to 10 bases. This CDR3 spans 13 amino acids. CDR3 bases: TGTGCCACCAGCCCCACCCGGTACACTGAAGCTTTCTTT. This codes for CATSPTRYTEAFF. The full variable domain, in which reference TRBV15 and TRBJ1-1 provide the parts outside the CDR3, is DAMVIQNPRYQVTQFGKPVTLSCSQTLNHNVMYWYQQKSSQAPKLLFHYYDKDFNNEADTPDNFQSRRPNTSFCFLDIRSPGLGDTAMYLCATSPTRYTEAFFGQGTRLTVV.

The chain combines TRBV7-2 with TRBJ2-5, with 9 bases identical to TRBD1. Unmatched junction bases numbered 3, after V lost 0 bases and J lost 4 bases. The germline CDR1 and CDR2 sequences are SGHTA and FQGNSA. The CDR3 runs 15 residues. CDR3 coding DNA: TGTGCCAGCAGCTTAGCCGGACAGGGGATAGAGACCCAGTACTTC. As protein: CASSLAGQGIETQYF.

In the case of this clone: Its ends do not fully match the called genes, so a read error is possible. CDR3 sequence (DNA): TGTGCCAGCAGTCGGGACTCCCACAATGAGCAGTTCTTC. It is translated as CASSRDSHNEQFF. The rearrangement links TRBV6-2 or TRBV6-3 to TRBJ2-1; D possibly corresponds to TRBD2 (6 bases). Germline lookup yields CDR1 MNHEY and CDR2 SVGEGT. The CDR3 consists of 13 residues.

J is TRBJ1-2 and V is TRBV9; D possibly corresponds to TRBD1 (5 bases). The germline gives CDR1 SGDLS, CDR2 YYNGEE. V shed 1 base and J shed 3 bases, with 16 bases lying between them. The CDR3 sequence is 16 residues long. DNA of the CDR3: TGTGCCAGCAGCGTACACGGGACCGGGGGAGACTATGGCTACACCTTC. Its protein is CASSVHGTGGDYGYTF.

The count of this clone is one. The chain is built from TRBV19 and TRBJ2-7; 9 positions agree with TRBD1. Germline CDR1 and CDR2: LNHDA and SQIVND (reference sequence). CDR3 size: 14 residues. Germline trimming cut 5 bases from V and 4 bases from J; bases unmatched to any gene: 6. The CDR3 DNA reads TGTGCCAGTAGTCTACACAGGGGGCGGTACGAGCAGTACTTC. This sequence encodes CASSLHRGRYEQYF. Full variable domain (outside the CDR3, taken from reference TRBV19 and TRBJ2-7): DGGITQSPKYLFRKEGQNVTLSCEQNLNHDAMYWYRQDPGQGLRLIYYSQIVNDFQKGDIAEGYSVSREKKESFPLTVTSAQKNPTAFYLCASSLHRGRYEQYFGPGTRLTVT.

This chain links TRBV1 with TRBJ1-1; the table's D call, TRBD1, has no DNA check behind it. TRBV1 is a pseudogene segment. This CDR3 contains 14 residues. This CDR3 reads CTRRTQGHQGEAFF. The CDR3 DNA is TGCACCAGAAGGACACAGGGGCATCAAGGTGAAGCTTTCTTT.

CDR3 DNA sequence: TGTGCCAGCACGAGCATTACTAGCTCTGGAAACACCATATATTTT. Encoded protein: CASTSITSSGNTIYF. The rearrangement links TRBV25-1 to TRBJ1-3; D ambiguous. V shed 7 bases and J shed 0 bases, with 13 bases lying between them. In germline, CDR1 is MGHDK, CDR2 SYGVNS. The CDR3 is 15 amino acids.

J is TRBJ2-7 and V is TRBV6-2 or TRBV6-3; D possibly corresponds to TRBD2 (6 bases). The germline gives CDR1 MNHEY, CDR2 SVGEGT. CDR3 length equals 15 residues. V was pared by 0 bases and J by 4 bases, with 13 bases between. In DNA, the CDR3 is TGTGCCAGCAGTTACTCGGTGCGGGACGGTTACGAGCAGTACTTC. Amino acids: CASSYSVRDGYEQYF.

This chain links TRBV11-2 with TRBJ1-2, with D perhaps matching TRBD1 (6 bases). This CDR3 spans 16 amino acids. In germline, CDR1 is SGHAT, CDR2 FQNNGV. V was pared by 1 base and J by 2 bases, with 14 bases between. CDR3 sequence: CASSLGARGSNYGYTF. The CDR3 bases are TGTGCCAGCAGCTTAGGGGCCAGGGGATCCAACTATGGCTACACCTTC. Based on the CDR3 plus reference TRBV11-2 and TRBJ1-2, the full variable domain is EAGVAQSPRYKIIEKRQSVAFWCNPISGHATLYWYQQILGQGPKLLIQFQNNGVVDDSQLPKDRFSAERLKGVDSTLKIQPAKLEDSAVYLCASSLGARGSNYGYTFGSGTRLTVV.

The V call is TRBV28, the J call TRBJ2-1; 10 positions agree with TRBD1. Trimming cost V 4 bases and J 5 bases; bases outside gene matches: 8. This CDR3 region has 16 residues. CDR1 is MDHEN and CDR2 is SYDVKM in the germline V gene. CDR3 amino acids: CASSSSGTGDDNEQFF. Here the CDR3 DNA reads TGTGCCAGCAGTTCCTCCGGGACAGGGGATGACAATGAGCAGTTCTTC.

The chain employs TRBV14 and TRBJ2-3; no definite D call. CDR3 length: 13 residues. Germline CDR1 SGHDN, CDR2 FVKESK. Trimming shortened V by 4 bases and J by 1 base, and 6 bases separated the two germline ends. The CDR3 sequence is CASSPLGTDTQYF. CDR3 sequence (DNA): TGTGCCAGCAGCCCTCTTGGCACAGATACGCAGTATTTT.

This rearrangement joins TRBV7-8 to TRBJ2-6; D is undetermined. There are 13 residues in the CDR3. Trimming removed 4 bases from V and 1 base from J, with 2 bases in between. CDR1 is SGHVS and CDR2 is FQNEAQ in the germline V gene. CDR3 amino acids: CASSSSGANVLTF. The DNA of the CDR3 is TGTGCCAGCAGCTCATCTGGGGCCAACGTCCTGACTTTC. The full variable domain, with the rest looked up from reference TRBV7-8 and TRBJ2-6, is GAGVSQSPRYKVAKRGQDVALRCDPISGHVSLFWYQQALGQGPEFLTYFQNEAQLDKSGLPSDRFFAERPEGSVSTLKIQRTQQEDSAVYLCASSSSGANVLTFGAGSRLTVL.

DNA of the CDR3: TGCGCCAGCAGCCTCGGACTAGCGGGAGAGAACACCGGGGAGCTGTTTTTT. It yields the protein CASSLGLAGENTGELFF. The chain employs TRBV5-1 and TRBJ2-2; TRBD2 agrees at 13 bases. This CDR3 comprises 17 residues. Trimming took 4 bases from V and 1 from J; bases not matched to a gene: 4. CDR1 and CDR2 from the germline V gene are SGHRS and YFSETQ.

Regarding this clone: This clone may be a read error of a much larger clone one base away. The V call is TRBV27, the J call TRBJ1-5; D not certain. Trimming cost V 1 base and J 0 bases, with 7 bases left between them. The CDR3 totals 15 residues. Per germline, CDR1 MNHEY and CDR2 SMNVEV (reference sequence). CDR3 protein: CASSLYGNSNQPQHF. CDR3 nucleotides: TGTGCCAGCAGTTTATACGGGAATAGCAATCAGCCCCAGCATTTT.

The chain employs TRBV9 and TRBJ2-7; D not certain. The V and J ends lost 4 bases and 3 bases respectively, with 17 bases between them. This CDR3 is built from 15 residues. Germline CDR1 reads SGDLS; CDR2 reads YYNGEE. The CDR3 coding sequence is TGTGCCAGCAGCCATTCTCCAGACGGAGTCTACGAGCAGTACTTC. This gives the protein CASSHSPDGVYEQYF. Using reference TRBV9 and TRBJ2-7 for the parts outside the CDR3, the full variable domain is DSGVTQTPKHLITATGQRVTLRCSPRSGDLSVYWYQQSLDQGLQFLIQYYNGEERAKGNILERFSAQQFPDLHSELNLSSLELGDSALYFCASSHSPDGVYEQYFGPGTRLTVT.

The chain joins TRBV5-4 to TRBJ1-1; D might be TRBD1 (5 bases). Germline V gives CDR1 SGHNT, CDR2 YYREEE (reference sequence). The CDR3 length is 16 residues. Trimming took off 0 bases at V and 0 bases at J, with 12 bases between the two ends. The CDR3: CASSLEGFQMNTEAFF. DNA of the CDR3: TGTGCCAGCAGCTTGGAGGGGTTTCAGATGAACACTGAAGCTTTCTTT.

The rearrangement joins TRBV4-1 to TRBJ2-5; 8 bases line up with TRBD2. CDR1 and CDR2 from the germline V gene are MGHRA and YSYEKL. J lost 3 bases, V lost 4 bases, and 4 bases had no gene match. The CDR3 has 14 residues. The CDR3 coding sequence is TGCGCCAGCAGCCTTACTAGCGGTAAAGAGACCCAGTACTTC. This codes for CASSLTSGKETQYF.